This section outlines one T cell receptor beta chain sequence together with its context. Data came from immunoSEQ multiplex PCR; TCRdb stores just in-frame clones and leaves some out. Altogether about 2 million clones are present, about 94% being singletons, with the ten largest covering 1.1%. Naive CD8 cells comprised CD45RO-negative, CCR7-positively selected cells, excluding terminally differentiated effector memory CD45RA+ cells. Healthy HIV-negative adults without recent acute infections or vaccinations served as donors. The entry originates in a study of shared clonotypes between healthy human individuals. With 1 base removed from V and 2 bases from J, the gap between germline ends came to 13 bases. The CDR3 totals 16 residues. CDR1 SGHDT and CDR2 YYEEEE come from the germline V gene.

Sample: naive CD8+ T cells sorted from blood. The clonotype originates from a man aged 18 to 30 in good health. The chain links TRBV5-6 to TRBJ1-5; D perhaps matches TRBD1 (5 bases). The CDR3: CASSLSGWGGNQPQHF. In DNA form, the CDR3 reads TGTGCCAGCAGCTTGTCAGGGTGGGGAGGCAATCAGCCCCAGCATTTT.